What follows is one T cell receptor (beta chain) and its context. Its antigen is unknown. Base quality data are lacking; no much larger clone is found one base away. These data come from a study of blood T cell repertoires in COVID-19 (TCRdb year 2020). Turning to the overall study: Samples from collaborators originated in the United States, Italy and Spain and spanned both the acute and convalescent phases of COVID-19. Nearly every sample came with metadata listing a de-identified subject ID, COVID-19 status, age in years and sex. Where available, HLA class I and class II types were taken from metadata supplied by the sample provider and were not determined by assay-based typing. Deeply sampled blood TCRbeta repertoires from subjects exposed to, actively infected with, or recovered from COVID-19 were included in the dataset. The material from the prospective study consisted of cDNA or gDNA derived from T cells, B-cell-depleted T cells, or PBMCs. The repertoires were made available in a free public database intended to serve as a resource for research on the immune response to SARS-CoV-2. Samples came from the ongoing ImmuneRACE study (first 160 participants) plus 1,254 subjects from 6 global collaborators. Findings and caveats that apply to the study as a whole: How much clinical and demographic metadata was included differed by source and by participant, and the metadata was provided uncurated.

At one collaborating source in Seattle, patients were enrolled during active infection and were followed longitudinally through the course of disease. Each collaborating institution followed its own protocols to collect whole blood in K2EDTA tubes. For TCRbeta analysis, collaborators shipped samples as frozen whole blood, isolated PBMCs, or DNA extracted from either of those sample types. The CDR3 contains 18 residues, cysteine and phenylalanine counted. Only CDR3 DNA is held: 54 bases, read in frame from base 1. Trimming takes 4 bases off V and 4 bases off J; junction bases not matched to a gene: 15. Via the germline V gene, CDR1 is SGHTA and CDR2 FQGNSA. TCRbeta CDR3 regions were amplified from genomic DNA by means of the immunoSEQ Assay, a bias-controlled multiplex PCR. Concerning the study's data processing: Within the assay, amplification of reference gene primers was used to estimate how many nucleated cells each sample contained. To quantify the absolute abundance of each unique TCRbeta CDR3 rearrangement, sequence reads were collapsed and filtered. For each sample, productive Simpson clonality was calculated as the square root of Simpson's diversity index over productive rearrangements. Here the immuneACCESS table is served through TCRdb, limited to in-frame sequences with V and J called. Missing clones are a known gap in these copies; in checked studies unresolved V genes cover under half, and the rest lacks a known reason. V and J calls and clone size are copied from that table; D and trimming were computed from the DNA. This sample lists more than 300,000 clones; around 87% were detected once. The ten largest clones take up about 10% of the sample.

The receptor comes from a woman aged 30 to 39 with COVID-19, enrolled during active disease. The sequencing input was peripheral blood. The V gene is TRBV7-2 and the J gene is TRBJ2-1; TRBD2 lines up with 8 middle nucleotides. The CDR3 reads as follows: CASSSPPGGTPRYNEQFF. The DNA sequence is as follows: TGTGCCAGCAGCTCGCCCCCGGGGGGGACACCGAGATACAATGAGCAGTTCTTC.